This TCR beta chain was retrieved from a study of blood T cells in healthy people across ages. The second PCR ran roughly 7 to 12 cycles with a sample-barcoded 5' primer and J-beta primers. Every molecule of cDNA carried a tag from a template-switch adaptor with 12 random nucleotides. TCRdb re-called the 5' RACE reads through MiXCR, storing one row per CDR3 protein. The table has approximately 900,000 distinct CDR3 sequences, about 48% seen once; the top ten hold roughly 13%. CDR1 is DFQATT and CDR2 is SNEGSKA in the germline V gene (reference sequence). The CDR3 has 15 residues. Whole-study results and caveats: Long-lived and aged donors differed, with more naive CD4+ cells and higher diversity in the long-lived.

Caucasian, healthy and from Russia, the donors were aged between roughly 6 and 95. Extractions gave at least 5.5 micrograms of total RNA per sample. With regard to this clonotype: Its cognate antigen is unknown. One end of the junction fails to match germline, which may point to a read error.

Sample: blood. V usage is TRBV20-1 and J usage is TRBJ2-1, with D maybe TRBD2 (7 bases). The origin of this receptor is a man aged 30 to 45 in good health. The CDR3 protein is CGAPGGGAKWGEQFF. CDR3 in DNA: TGCGGTGCTCCGGGGGGCGGGGCAAAATGGGGTGAGCAGTTCTTC.